The 27 T cell receptor beta chains listed next were all sequenced from one sample in a study of blood T cells in healthy people across ages. A second about 6 to 11 cycle PCR used barcoded and J-beta primers. TCRdb reanalysed the 5' RACE reads using MiXCR and keeps one entry per CDR3 protein. This sample carries fewer than 750,000 distinct CDR3 sequences, roughly half of them seen once, and the ten largest clones take around an eighth. The sample comprised blood. The receptors come from a woman older than 75 in good health.

CDR3 sequence: CASSSNAGTGQNEQFF. In DNA, the CDR3 is TGTGCCAGCAGCTCTAACGCAGGGACAGGGCAGAATGAGCAGTTCTTC. V usage is TRBV7-3 and J usage is TRBJ2-1; TRBD1 agrees at 9 bases. V was clipped by 4 bases and J by 7 bases; unmatched bases: 11. Germline loops: CDR1 SGHTA, CDR2 FQGTGA. This CDR3 comprises 16 residues.

This clonotype was observed a handful of times. The chain joins TRBV7-3 to TRBJ2-1, with TRBD1 identical over 10 bases. The germline V gene has CDR1 SGHTA and CDR2 FQGTGA. This CDR3 is built from 14 residues. V lost 5 bases and J lost 10; bases outside the gene matches: 8. CDR3 amino acids: CASSLDRGLGEQFF. CDR3 bases: TGTGCCAGCAGCCTTGACAGGGGGCTAGGGGAGCAGTTCTTC.

The chain recombines TRBV2 with TRBJ1-2, with a possible D match to TRBD1 (6 bases). V shed 6 bases and J shed 1 base, with 12 bases lying between them. This CDR3 region has 14 residues. Per the germline V gene, CDR1 is SNHLY and CDR2 is FYNNEI. CDR3 nucleotide sequence: TGTGCCAGCAGAAGGGACATCTTTAACTATGGCTACACCTTC. Translated: CASRRDIFNYGYTF.

About this clonotype: Given a much more abundant clone one base away, this may be a read error. This chain uses TRBV30 with TRBJ2-7; D possibly corresponds to TRBD2 (6 bases). The CDR3 is 14 amino acids. Germline CDR1 and CDR2: GTSNPN and SVGIG (reference sequence). CDR3 residues: CSLTPGLLQEAQYF. In nucleotides, the CDR3 is TGTTCCTTAACACCGGGACTCCTACAAGAGGCCCAGTACTTC.

This clonotype occurred once. A single base separates this from a much larger clone, so it may be a read error. The V gene is TRBV29-1, the J gene TRBJ2-1, with 9 positions matching TRBD1. Looked up from germline, CDR1 is SQVTM and CDR2 is ANQGSEA. This CDR3 spans 13 amino acids. The V segment lost 6 bases and the J segment 13 bases; nucleotides outside the gene matches: 13. CDR3 in amino acids: CSVGQGIGETQFF. The CDR3 region has the DNA TGCAGCGTAGGACAGGGGATTGGCGAGACCCAGTTCTTC.

This clonotype was observed many times. In nucleotides, the CDR3 is TGCAGTGGAGACAGCAACAATGAGCAGTTCTTC. Translation: CSGDSNNEQFF. This chain links TRBV20-1 with TRBJ2-1; a weak D match, TRBD1 (5 bases). This CDR3 has 11 residues. V lost 7 bases and J 5 bases, leaving 9 bases between the germline ends. Germline CDR1 and CDR2: DFQATT and SNEGSKA (reference sequence).

This sequence joins TRBV7-9 and TRBJ1-1; a possible D gene is TRBD1 (6 bases). The CDR3 spans 14 residues. V lost 2 bases and J lost 3, with 10 bases in between. The V gene's germline CDR1 is SEHNR and CDR2 FQNEAQ (reference sequence). DNA for the CDR3: TGTGCCAGCAGCTTACAGGGGTTGGACACTGAAGCTTTCTTT. It codes for CASSLQGLDTEAFF.

A note on this clonotype: A read error may explain this, as a much larger clone is one base away. The chain recombines TRBV6-1 with TRBJ2-5; no clear D gene. V was pared by 4 bases and J by 7 bases, with 16 bases between. The CDR3 consists of 14 residues. Looked up from germline, CDR1 is MNHNS and CDR2 is SASEGT. DNA of the CDR3: TGTGCCAGCAGTGCACCTTACCCAATGAGGACCCAGTACTTC. This gives the protein CASSAPYPMRTQYF.

J is TRBJ2-5 and V is TRBV10-3, with TRBD1 matching over 8 bases. Per germline, CDR1 ENHRY and CDR2 SYGVKD. V shed 3 bases and J 2 bases; nucleotides not matched to a gene: 5. The CDR3 length is 15 residues. The CDR3 nucleotides are TGTGCCATCAGTGACCGACAGGGGCGTCAAGAGACCCAGTACTTC. This codes for CAISDRQGRQETQYF.

This chain joins TRBV12-3 or TRBV12-4 and TRBJ2-2; D possibly corresponds to TRBD2 (5 bases). This CDR3 region has 13 residues. V shed 5 bases and J shed 8 bases, with 12 bases lying between them. In nucleotides, the CDR3 is TGTGCCAGCAGTCCGCAGAGGGTAGGGGAGCTGTTTTTT. Protein: CASSPQRVGELFF.

The V and J genes are TRBV4-2 and TRBJ1-5; D unresolved. The V end was cut by 0 bases, the J end by 1 base, with 7 bases between. The CDR3 is 15 amino acids. CDR1 LGHNA and CDR2 YNFKEQ come from the germline V gene. CDR3 region: CASSQDWWSNQPQHF. For the CDR3, the DNA is TGTGCCAGCAGCCAAGATTGGTGGAGCAATCAGCCCCAGCATTTT.

A single count supports this clonotype. This chain connects TRBV10-3 to TRBJ2-1; D might be TRBD2 (5 bases). The CDR3 runs 12 residues. Trimming took off 11 bases at V and 4 bases at J, with 12 bases between the two ends. CDR1 is ENHRY and CDR2 is SYGVKD in the germline V gene. The CDR3 DNA sequence: TGTGCCTTGAGGGATACTTACAATGAGCAGTTCTTC. It encodes CALRDTYNEQFF.

The V call is TRBV27, the J call TRBJ2-3; the match to TRBD1 covers 7 bases. The CDR3 covers 17 residues. The germline CDR1 and CDR2 sequences are MNHEY and SMNVEV (reference sequence). Trimming took 4 bases from V and 1 from J; bases not matched to a gene: 11. The CDR3 DNA follows: TGTGCCAGCAGTTCGATCCAGACAGGGCCCCGCACAGATACGCAGTATTTT. It codes for CASSSIQTGPRTDTQYF.

The J gene is TRBJ1-5, the V gene TRBV7-2; TRBD1 matches 7 bases. V was pared by 5 bases and J by 6 bases, with 10 bases of the junction left unmatched. There are 15 residues in the CDR3. CDR1 is SGHTA, CDR2 FQGNSA, per germline. CDR3 nucleotide sequence: TGTGCCAGCAGCCAAATGGGGACAGTTGCTCAGCCCCAGCATTTT. Translated, it gives CASSQMGTVAQPQHF.

The chain carries TRBV12-3 or TRBV12-4 and TRBJ1-2; 9 nucleotides line up with TRBD1. The trim removed 4 bases at V and 2 bases at J, leaving 5 bases unmatched. This CDR3 spans 15 amino acids. CDR3 in DNA: TGTGCCAGCAGTTCCCGGGACAGGGACAACTATGGCTACACCTTC. Protein sequence: CASSSRDRDNYGYTF.

With respect to this clonotype: This may arise from a read error, as a much more abundant clone is one base away. This sequence joins TRBV5-1 and TRBJ2-1; D might be TRBD2 (5 bases). The J call is doubtful: the DNA matches TRBJ2-7 better. The germline V gene encodes CDR1 SGHRS and CDR2 YFSETQ. The CDR3 consists of 14 residues. DNA for the CDR3: TGCGCCAGCAGCTTGGAGCCAGACTACAATGAGCAGTACTTC. Residues: CASSLEPDYNEQYF.

This chain joins TRBV10-3 and TRBJ2-1, with TRBD1 matching 8 bases. Germline CDR1 ENHRY, CDR2 SYGVKD. The CDR3 loop spans 14 amino acids. With V trimmed by 3 bases and J by 5 bases, 3 bases remained unmatched. In DNA, the CDR3 is TGTGCCATCAGTGACAGGGGGCGAAACAATGAGCAGTTCTTC. Its protein is CAISDRGRNNEQFF.

Ten or more counts support this clonotype. This chain links TRBV4-1 with TRBJ2-7; 9 positions agree with TRBD2. This CDR3 region has 15 residues. Germline V gene data show CDR1 as MGHRA and CDR2 as YSYEKL. Trimming removed 3 bases from V and 3 bases from J; junction bases left unmatched: 6. DNA for the CDR3: TGCGCCAGCAGCCACATCCTAGCGGGGCTCTACGAGCAGTACTTC. This codes for CASSHILAGLYEQYF.

In its sample, this clonotype was seen a few times. The chain is built from TRBV6-5 and TRBJ2-7; D remains unclear. V lost 6 bases and J lost 9, with 21 bases in between. CDR1 and CDR2 from the germline V gene are MNHEY and SVGAGI. This CDR3 contains 14 residues. The CDR3 sequence: CASSSTFPDLRQYF. The CDR3 DNA reads TGTGCCAGCAGCTCTACCTTTCCTGATCTACGGCAGTACTTC.

V usage is TRBV27 and J usage is TRBJ2-7, with D unclear. Deletions cut 6 bases from V and 3 bases from J, with 18 bases between. The CDR3 consists of 15 residues. Per the germline V gene, CDR1 is MNHEY and CDR2 is SMNVEV (reference sequence). The CDR3 nucleotides read TGTGCCAGCAGCTTAGTGGCTTCCCAGAGCTACGAGCAGTACTTC. Translated: CASSLVASQSYEQYF.

V is TRBV5-4 and J is TRBJ2-5; no firm D call. Trimming took off 4 bases at V and 2 bases at J, with 15 bases between the two ends. Germline V CDR1 and CDR2: SGHNT, YYREEE (reference sequence). The length of the CDR3 is 15 residues. CDR3 protein: CASSEVSQRQETQYF. CDR3 DNA sequence: TGTGCCAGCAGCGAGGTGTCCCAGAGACAAGAGACCCAGTACTTC.

The genes are TRBV20-1 and TRBJ2-3; D uncertain. CDR1 and CDR2 (germline): DFQATT, SNEGSKA (reference sequence). The CDR3 totals 14 residues. V lost 3 bases and J lost 4, with 14 bases in between. This CDR3 is CSASDSQGPDTQYF. CDR3 nucleotides: TGCAGTGCTAGTGACTCCCAAGGGCCAGATACGCAGTATTTT.

The sample holds many counts of this clonotype. The chain recombines TRBV12-3 or TRBV12-4 with TRBJ2-7; 10 nucleotides align to TRBD1. V lost 7 bases, J lost 4 bases, and 10 bases stayed unmatched. The CDR3 is 15 amino acids. The CDR3 loop reads CASTRGGQGSYEQYF. CDR3 bases: TGTGCCAGCACTCGAGGGGGACAGGGGTCGTACGAGCAGTACTTC.

Only one count was recorded for this clonotype. This chain uses TRBV10-3 with TRBJ2-5; no clear D. The J call may be in error: the DNA end matches TRBJ2-7 better. This CDR3 region has 13 residues. In germline, CDR1 is ENHRY, CDR2 SYGVKD. The CDR3 DNA reads as TGTGCCATCAGTGGGATGGGTCTCAACGAGCAGTACTTC. Translation gives CAISGMGLNEQYF.

This chain connects TRBV20-1 to TRBJ1-2; 7 bases fit TRBD1. Per germline, CDR1 DFQATT and CDR2 SNEGSKA (reference sequence). The CDR3 spans 14 residues. The V gene end was trimmed by 1 base and the J gene end by 4 bases; junction bases not matched to a gene: 6. CDR3 DNA: TGCAGTGCTAGAGTCGACAGGGACTCCTATGGCTACACCTTC. It yields the protein CSARVDRDSYGYTF.

A few counts support this clonotype. The chain is built from TRBV5-5 and TRBJ2-1; D may be TRBD2 (5 bases). Germline V CDR1 and CDR2: SGHKS, YYEKEE (reference sequence). Trimming pared 4 bases from V and 8 bases from J, leaving 19 bases between. This CDR3 region has 15 residues. The CDR3 nucleotides read TGTGCCAGCAGCCCCGGCGGGCTAGGCAGCCATGAGCAGTTCTTC. This sequence encodes CASSPGGLGSHEQFF.

The chain combines TRBV7-9 with TRBJ2-1; TRBD1 matches 8 bases. The CDR3 runs 16 residues. Germline V lookup: CDR1 SEHNR, CDR2 FQNEAQ (reference sequence). V was pared by 5 bases and J by 4 bases, with 10 bases of the junction left unmatched. DNA of the CDR3: TGTGCCAGCAGCGATATACAGGGGGAAGCGTACAATGAGCAGTTCTTC. This sequence encodes CASSDIQGEAYNEQFF.